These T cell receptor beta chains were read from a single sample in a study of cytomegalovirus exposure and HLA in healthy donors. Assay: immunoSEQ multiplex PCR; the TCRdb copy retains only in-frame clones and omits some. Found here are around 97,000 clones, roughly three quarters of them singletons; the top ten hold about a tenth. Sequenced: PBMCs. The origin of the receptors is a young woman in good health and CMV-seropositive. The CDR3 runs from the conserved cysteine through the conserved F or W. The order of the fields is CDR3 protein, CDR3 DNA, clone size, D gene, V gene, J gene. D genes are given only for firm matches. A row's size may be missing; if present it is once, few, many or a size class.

CASKRPGGAETQYF	TGTGCCAGCAAAAGGCCAGGGGGCGCAGAGACCCAGTACTTC	.	TRBD1	TRBV28	TRBJ2-5
CASSEAGDQGTEAFF	TGTGCCAGCAGTGAAGCCGGGGATCAGGGGACTGAAGCTTTCTTT	.	.	TRBV2	TRBJ1-1
CASTPSSVPNYGYTF	TGTGCCAGCACCCCATCCTCAGTTCCTAACTATGGCTACACCTTC	.	.	TRBV2	TRBJ1-2
CASSQDQTSGTEAFF	TGCGCCAGCAGCCAAGATCAGACCTCGGGCACTGAAGCTTTCTTT	few	.	TRBV5-4	TRBJ1-1
CASSLAAAYEQYF	TGCGCCAGCAGCTTGGCCGCGGCCTACGAGCAGTACTTC	.	.	TRBV5-1	TRBJ2-7
CASSGNLAGTGELFF	TGCGCCAGCAGCGGTAACCTAGCGGGCACCGGGGAGCTGTTTTTT	few	TRBD2	TRBV5-1	TRBJ2-2
CASSLGDRGNTEAFF	TGTGCCAGCAGTTTGGGGGACAGGGGAAACACTGAAGCTTTCTTT	.	TRBD1	TRBV28	TRBJ1-1
CASSQEGGKGEQYF	TGCGCCAGCAGCCAAGAGGGGGGGAAGGGCGAGCAGTACTTC	.	.	TRBV5-1	TRBJ2-7
CASSSRGGYEQYF	TGTGCCAGCAGCTCGCGAGGGGGATACGAGCAGTACTTC	.	.	TRBV7-3	TRBJ2-7
CASSYSTQGNEQFF	TGTGCCAGCAGTTACTCGACCCAGGGTAATGAGCAGTTCTTC	.	.	TRBV6-6	TRBJ2-1
CASSLAGNGANTGELFF	TGCGCCAGCAGCTTGGCCGGCAACGGAGCCAACACCGGGGAGCTGTTTTTT	.	.	TRBV5-1	TRBJ2-2
CASSALAGGGETQYF	TGTGCCAGCAGTGCCCTAGCGGGAGGAGGAGAGACCCAGTACTTC	.	TRBD2	TRBV25-1	TRBJ2-5
CASSTAGGWGYTF	TGTGCCAGCAGTACCGCAGGAGGCTGGGGCTACACCTTC	.	.	TRBV21-1	TRBJ1-2
CSVFRAGYNEQFF	TGCAGCGTTTTCAGGGCTGGATACAATGAGCAGTTCTTC	.	.	TRBV29-1	TRBJ2-1
CASSQGAGQPQHF	TGCGCCAGCAGCCAGGGGGCGGGTCAGCCCCAGCATTTT	.	.	TRBV4-1	TRBJ1-5
CSANRDGYTF	TGCAGCGCTAACAGGGATGGCTACACCTTC	.	.	TRBV29-1	TRBJ1-2
CASSQEWAKVPGNTEAFF	TGTGCCAGCAGCCAAGAGTGGGCGAAGGTACCAGGGAACACTGAAGCTTTCTTT	.	.	TRBV4-2	TRBJ1-1
CASSLTYRGVNTEAFF	TGCGCCAGCAGCTTGACCTACAGGGGAGTGAACACTGAAGCTTTCTTT	once	TRBD1	TRBV5-1	TRBJ1-1